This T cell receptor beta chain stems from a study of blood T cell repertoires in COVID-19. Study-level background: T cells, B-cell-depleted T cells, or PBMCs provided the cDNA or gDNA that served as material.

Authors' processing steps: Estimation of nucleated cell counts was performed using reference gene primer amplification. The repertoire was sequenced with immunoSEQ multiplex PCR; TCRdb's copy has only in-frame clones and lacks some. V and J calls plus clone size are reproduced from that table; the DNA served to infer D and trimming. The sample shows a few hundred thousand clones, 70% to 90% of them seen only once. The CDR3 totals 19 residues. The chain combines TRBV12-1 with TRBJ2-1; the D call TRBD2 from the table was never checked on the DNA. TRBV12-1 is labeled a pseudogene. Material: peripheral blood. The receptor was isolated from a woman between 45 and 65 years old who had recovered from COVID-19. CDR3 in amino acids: CASSPDRKKLAGYYNEQFF. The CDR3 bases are TGTGCCAGCAGCCCGGACAGAAAAAAACTAGCGGGATACTACAATGAGCAGTTCTTC.